Following are 24 T cell receptor beta chains from one sample sequenced in a study of CD8+CD57+ T cells in acquired aplastic anemia. Previously, flow cytometry had revealed CD8+CD57+ cell expansion in the patients chosen for sequencing. The template for TCR beta VDJ and CDR3 sequence profiling was genomic DNA. TCRdb processed the reads anew with MiXCR; each CDR3 protein has one entry. The sample lists 160,000 or so distinct CDR3 sequences, 47% occurring once. Sequencing was performed on sorted CD4+, CD8+, or CD8+CD57+ T cells (not recorded which) from PBMCs. Source of these receptors: a human donor with aplastic anemia.

This clonotype came up many times. The chain joins TRBV7-3 to TRBJ2-1; 12 nucleotides agree with TRBD2. This CDR3 spans 17 amino acids. Germline values: CDR1 SGHTA, CDR2 FQGTGA. Unmatched junction bases numbered 7, after V lost 1 base and J lost 6 bases. For the CDR3, the DNA is TGTGCCAGCAGCTTAATCTGGACTAGCGGGATTGGCAATGAGCAGTTCTTC. Protein sequence: CASSLIWTSGIGNEQFF.

On this clonotype itself: No conserved phenylalanine or tryptophan ends this CDR3, so it is likely a read error. V and J are TRBV4-3 and TRBJ2-5, with TRBD1 identical over 8 bases. CDR1 and CDR2 from the germline V gene are LGHNA and YSLEER. V was pared by 0 bases and J by 5 bases, with 5 bases of the junction left unmatched. The CDR3 has 15 amino acids. CDR3 nucleotides: TGCGCCAGCAGCCAAGATCAGGGGGCTCGGGAGACCCAGTACCTC. This translates into CASSQDQGARETQYL.

V is TRBV7-8 and J is TRBJ1-5; D is possibly TRBD1 (6 bases). Per the germline V gene, CDR1 is SGHVS and CDR2 is FQNEAQ. This CDR3 has 13 residues. V lost 5 bases and J 5 bases, leaving 10 bases between the germline ends. The CDR3 region has the DNA TGTGCCAGCAGCCACAGGGAGGATCAGCCCCAGCATTTT. Its protein product is CASSHREDQPQHF.

In its sample, this clonotype was seen a few times. The chain is built from TRBV2 and TRBJ2-7; no clear D. Looked up from germline, CDR1 is SNHLY and CDR2 is FYNNEI. Trimming removed 4 bases at V and 0 bases at J, with 4 bases between. The CDR3 spans 12 residues. The CDR3 sequence is CASSVSSYEQYF. CDR3 DNA sequence: TGTGCCAGCAGTGTGAGCTCCTACGAGCAGTACTTC.

At least ten counts were recorded for this clonotype. V and J are TRBV2 and TRBJ1-4, with D tentatively TRBD1 (6 bases). The CDR3 contains 14 residues. From germline, CDR1 is SNHLY and CDR2 FYNNEI. V was shortened by 3 bases and J by 8 bases, with 13 bases between the two germline ends. The DNA of the CDR3 is TGTGCCAGCAGTGACGGCAGGGGCCGGGAAAAACTGTTTTTT. Its protein product is CASSDGRGREKLFF.

As concerns this clonotype: Being one base from a much bigger clone, this may be a read error. The V gene is TRBV5-1, the J gene TRBJ1-1; 7 nucleotides align to TRBD1. The length of the CDR3 is 14 residues. Germline-derived CDR1 and CDR2 are SGHRS and YFSETQ. The CDR3 nucleotides are TGCGCCGGCAGCTCACAGGGGCGCAACACTGAAGCTTTCTTT. It codes for CAGSSQGRNTEAFF.

This chain links TRBV10-1 with TRBJ1-6; no clear D. The CDR3 runs to 10 residues. Trimming left V 5 bases short and J 11 bases short, with 4 bases between. Germline V CDR1 and CDR2: WNHNN, SYGVQD (reference sequence). This chain's CDR3 is CASSPPPLHF. As DNA, the CDR3 is TGCGCCAGCAGTCCCCCACCCCTCCACTTT.

At least ten counts were recorded for this clonotype. One end of the junction does not line up with germline, which may come from a read error. The chain is built from TRBV4-1 and TRBJ1-1; D is undetermined. Germline CDR1 is MGHRA and CDR2 is YSYEKL. The CDR3 contains 15 residues. The CDR3 is CASSPHGLTNAEAFF. The CDR3 DNA follows: TGCGCCAGCAGCCCTCACGGGCTAACGAACGCTGAAGCTTTCTTT.

This clonotype was counted ten times or more. This sequence joins TRBV20-1 and TRBJ1-2; TRBD1 might be the D (6 bases). The CDR3 has 16 residues. With 3 bases removed from V and 1 base from J, the gap between germline ends came to 18 bases. Germline CDR1 DFQATT, CDR2 SNEGSKA (reference sequence). The CDR3 sequence: CSASGDTQISNYGYTF. As DNA, the CDR3 is TGCAGTGCTAGTGGGGACACCCAAATAAGTAACTATGGCTACACCTTC.

The chain joins TRBV29-1 to TRBJ1-5; 7 positions agree with TRBD1. Germline assignment: CDR1 SQVTM and CDR2 ANQGSEA. The CDR3 has 15 amino acids. The CDR3 region is CIRGQPKYSNQPQHF. CDR3 DNA sequence: TGCATCCGGGGACAGCCGAAGTATAGCAATCAGCCCCAGCATTTT.

The chain carries TRBV29-1 and TRBJ2-1, with D perhaps matching TRBD2 (5 bases). This CDR3 is 16 amino acids long. The germline V gene encodes CDR1 SQVTM and CDR2 ANQGSEA. V was clipped by 1 base and J by 0 bases, with 13 bases between them. The CDR3, as DNA: TGCAGCGTTGAAGGGGAGCGGCAGAGCTCCTACAATGAGCAGTTCTTC. This gives the protein CSVEGERQSSYNEQFF.

This clonotype was observed many times. This chain connects TRBV7-2 to TRBJ2-3; 7 nucleotides align to TRBD2. The CDR3 covers 13 residues. J lost 1 base, V lost 7 bases, and 2 bases had no gene match. Germline assignment: CDR1 SGHTA and CDR2 FQGNSA. The CDR3 sequence: CASNRGGTDTQYF. CDR3 in DNA: TGTGCCAGCAATCGGGGGGGCACAGATACGCAGTATTTT.

This clonotype has more than one count but fewer than ten. The chain carries TRBV12-3 or TRBV12-4 and TRBJ2-1; tentative D call: TRBD2 (5 bases). V was shortened by 5 bases and J by 0 bases, with 14 bases between the two germline ends. The CDR3 runs to 16 residues. The CDR3 region has the DNA TGTGCCAGCAGTCACCGACTAAGGAGCTCCTACAATGAGCAGTTCTTC. Residues: CASSHRLRSSYNEQFF.

Turning to this clonotype: A read error may account for a junction end that differs from germline. The chain recombines TRBV19 with TRBJ2-7; 7 nucleotides line up with TRBD1. CDR1 and CDR2 (germline): LNHDA, SQIVND (reference sequence). This CDR3 has 15 residues. The CDR3, as DNA: TGTGCCGGTAGTATAGGGACAGCCGGCTCCTACGAGCAGTACTTC. Translating it yields CAGSIGTAGSYEQYF.

The rearrangement uses TRBV9 and TRBJ1-1; the D is unclear. The germline V gene has CDR1 SGDLS and CDR2 YYNGEE. The CDR3 has 15 amino acids. V lost 0 bases and J 1 base, leaving 10 bases between the germline ends. Here the CDR3 DNA reads TGTGCCAGCAGCGTAGACCCGAGTGAGAACACTGAAGCTTTCTTT. Translation: CASSVDPSENTEAFF.

The CDR3 reads CASSSLTDTQYF. The CDR3 nucleotides read TGTGCCAGCAGCTCGCTCACAGATACGCAGTATTTT. The rearrangement uses TRBV7-8 and TRBJ2-3; no firm D call. This CDR3 has 12 amino acids. V shed 4 bases and J shed 2 bases, with 4 bases lying between them. From germline, CDR1 is SGHVS and CDR2 FQNEAQ. The entire variable domain, with the rest obtained from reference TRBV7-8 and TRBJ2-3, is as follows: GAGVSQSPRYKVAKRGQDVALRCDPISGHVSLFWYQQALGQGPEFLTYFQNEAQLDKSGLPSDRFFAERPEGSVSTLKIQRTQQEDSAVYLCASSSLTDTQYFGPGTRLTVL.

The chain joins TRBV27 to TRBJ2-1, with D unresolved. The germline V gene has CDR1 MNHEY and CDR2 SMNVEV (reference sequence). Trimming left V 5 bases short and J 1 base short, with 12 bases between. The CDR3 loop spans 15 amino acids. For the CDR3, the DNA is TGTGCCAGCAGTCCCATAGGGCAGTCCTACAATGAGCAGTTCTTC. Its translation is CASSPIGQSYNEQFF.

This chain uses TRBV20-1 with TRBJ2-5; 8 bases align to TRBD1. Per germline, CDR1 DFQATT and CDR2 SNEGSKA (reference sequence). The CDR3 runs 15 residues. V shed 2 bases and J 5 bases; nucleotides not matched to a gene: 10. The DNA for the CDR3 is TGCAGTGCTAGATTAAGGACAGGGACCTGGGAGACCCAGTACTTC. This gives the protein CSARLRTGTWETQYF.

This clonotype was seen a handful of times. The chain has TRBV10-3 and TRBJ2-5; 9 nucleotides match TRBD2. Per the germline V gene, CDR1 is ENHRY and CDR2 is SYGVKD. V was pared by 3 bases and J by 5 bases, with 4 bases of the junction left unmatched. The length of the CDR3 is 14 residues. The CDR3 bases are TGTGCCATCAGTGACACTAGCGGGTGGGAGACCCAGTACTTC. Translating gives CAISDTSGWETQYF.

Many counts were recorded for this clonotype. The V gene is TRBV5-4, the J gene TRBJ2-1, with D possibly being TRBD1 (5 bases). Trimming left V 0 bases short and J 2 bases short, with 9 bases between. The germline V gene has CDR1 SGHNT and CDR2 YYREEE (reference sequence). CDR3 length: 15 amino acids. CDR3 DNA: TGTGCCAGCAGCTTGGAAGGGGCTGCCTACAATGAGCAGTTCTTC. Protein product: CASSLEGAAYNEQFF.

The chain couples TRBV9 to TRBJ1-3, with no clear D. The V end was cut by 0 bases, the J end by 4 bases, with 14 bases between. Germline lookup yields CDR1 SGDLS and CDR2 YYNGEE. The CDR3 consists of 16 residues. CDR3 DNA sequence: TGTGCCAGCAGCGTAGGTCATCGGCAGCTCGGAAACACCATATATTTT. Translation gives CASSVGHRQLGNTIYF.

Many counts were recorded for this clonotype. The gene calls are TRBV25-1 and TRBJ1-2; 7 bases map to TRBD1. V lost 6 bases, J lost 2 bases, and 6 bases stayed unmatched. The CDR3 consists of 14 residues. From germline, CDR1 is MGHDK and CDR2 SYGVNS. The CDR3 region is CASSAWGQNYGYTF. The CDR3 bases are TGTGCCAGCAGCGCCTGGGGACAGAACTATGGCTACACCTTC.

This clonotype was picked up one time. The rearrangement links TRBV12-3 or TRBV12-4 to TRBJ1-5; D gene unclear. Trimming took 1 base from V and 2 from J, leaving 6 bases between them. This CDR3 has 14 residues. CDR3 loop: CASSLERGNQPQHF. The DNA of the CDR3 is TGTGCCAGCAGTTTAGAGAGGGGCAATCAGCCCCAGCATTTT.

The chain has TRBV10-3 and TRBJ1-1; no clear D. The V end lost 4 bases, the J end lost 1 base, and 7 bases lay between the germline ends. Germline V gives CDR1 ENHRY, CDR2 SYGVKD. CDR3 length: 13 amino acids. The DNA for the CDR3 is TGTGCCATCAGTGTGTCAGCGAACACTGAAGCTTTCTTT. Its protein is CAISVSANTEAFF.